This T cell receptor beta chain emerged from a study of cytomegalovirus exposure and HLA in healthy donors. The CDR3 sequence is 15 residues long. V gave up 7 bases and J gave up 2 bases; unmatched junction bases: 7. Germline loops: CDR1 MNHNS, CDR2 SASEGT. PCR used 60 Vbeta primers and 13 Jbeta primers. The assay was immunoSEQ multiplex PCR, and TCRdb's table has in-frame clones only and misses some. The profile shows about 250,000 clones, just over 70% of them singletons. The sequenced sample was PBMCs. The source is a female donor in good health and CMV-seronegative. V usage is TRBV6-1 and J usage is TRBJ1-5, with 8 positions matching TRBD1. CDR3 coding DNA: TGTGCCAGCATCCCCGGGACAGGAGGCAATCAGCCCCAGCATTTT. It translates to CASIPGTGGNQPQHF.